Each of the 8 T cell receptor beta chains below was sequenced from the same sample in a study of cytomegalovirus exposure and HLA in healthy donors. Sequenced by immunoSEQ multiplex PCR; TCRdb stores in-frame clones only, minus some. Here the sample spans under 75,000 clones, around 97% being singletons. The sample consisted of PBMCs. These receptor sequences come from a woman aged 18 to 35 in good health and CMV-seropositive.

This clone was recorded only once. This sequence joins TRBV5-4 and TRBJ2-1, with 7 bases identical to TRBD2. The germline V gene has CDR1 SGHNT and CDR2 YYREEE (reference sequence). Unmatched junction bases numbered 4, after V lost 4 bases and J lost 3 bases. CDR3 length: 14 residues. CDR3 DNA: TGTGCCAGCAGCATAGCGGGTTACTACAATGAGCAGTTCTTC. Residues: CASSIAGYYNEQFF.

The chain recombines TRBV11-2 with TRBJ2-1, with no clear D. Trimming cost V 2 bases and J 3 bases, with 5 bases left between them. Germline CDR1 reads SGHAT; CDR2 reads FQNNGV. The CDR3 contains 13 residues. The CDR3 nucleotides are TGTGCCAGCAGCTTACGACTCTACAATGAGCAGTTCTTC. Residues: CASSLRLYNEQFF.

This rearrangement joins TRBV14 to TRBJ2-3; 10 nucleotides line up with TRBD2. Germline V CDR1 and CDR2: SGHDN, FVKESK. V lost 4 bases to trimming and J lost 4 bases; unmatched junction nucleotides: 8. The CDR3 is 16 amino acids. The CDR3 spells CASSPLSGRAADTQYF. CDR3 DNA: TGTGCCAGCAGCCCGTTAAGCGGGAGGGCCGCAGATACGCAGTATTTT.

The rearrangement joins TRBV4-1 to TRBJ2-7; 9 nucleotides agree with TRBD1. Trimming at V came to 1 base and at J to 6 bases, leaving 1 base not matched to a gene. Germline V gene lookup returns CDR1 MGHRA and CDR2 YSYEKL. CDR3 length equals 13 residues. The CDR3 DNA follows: TGCGCCAGCAGCCAAGGGACAGGGGTCGAGCAGTACTTC. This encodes CASSQGTGVEQYF.

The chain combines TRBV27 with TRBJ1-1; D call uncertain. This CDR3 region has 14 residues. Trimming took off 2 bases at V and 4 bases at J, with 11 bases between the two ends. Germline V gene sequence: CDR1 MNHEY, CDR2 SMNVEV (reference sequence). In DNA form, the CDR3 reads TGTGCCAGCAGTTTAAGGTTCGGGGTCACTGAAGCTTTCTTT. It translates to CASSLRFGVTEAFF.

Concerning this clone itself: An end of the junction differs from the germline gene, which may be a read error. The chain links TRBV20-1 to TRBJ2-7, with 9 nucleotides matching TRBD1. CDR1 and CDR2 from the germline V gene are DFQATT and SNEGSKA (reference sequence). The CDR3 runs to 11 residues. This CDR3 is CSARGRDREGF. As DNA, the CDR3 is TGCAGTGCTAGGGGTCGGGACAGGGAGGGCTTC.

The CDR3 DNA reads TGTGCCAGCAGCACGACACCCTACACTGAAGCTTTCTTT. Amino acids: CASSTTPYTEAFF. The chain employs TRBV5-4 and TRBJ1-1; no definite D call. The length of the CDR3 is 13 residues. V was cut by 4 bases and J by 3 bases, with 10 bases left in between. Germline V gene sequence: CDR1 SGHNT, CDR2 YYREEE (reference sequence).

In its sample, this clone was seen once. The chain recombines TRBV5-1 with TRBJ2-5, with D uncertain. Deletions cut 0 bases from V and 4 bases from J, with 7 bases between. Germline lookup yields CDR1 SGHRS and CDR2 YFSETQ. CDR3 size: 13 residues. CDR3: CASSLESGETQYF. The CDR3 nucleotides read TGCGCCAGCAGCTTGGAATCCGGAGAGACCCAGTACTTC.